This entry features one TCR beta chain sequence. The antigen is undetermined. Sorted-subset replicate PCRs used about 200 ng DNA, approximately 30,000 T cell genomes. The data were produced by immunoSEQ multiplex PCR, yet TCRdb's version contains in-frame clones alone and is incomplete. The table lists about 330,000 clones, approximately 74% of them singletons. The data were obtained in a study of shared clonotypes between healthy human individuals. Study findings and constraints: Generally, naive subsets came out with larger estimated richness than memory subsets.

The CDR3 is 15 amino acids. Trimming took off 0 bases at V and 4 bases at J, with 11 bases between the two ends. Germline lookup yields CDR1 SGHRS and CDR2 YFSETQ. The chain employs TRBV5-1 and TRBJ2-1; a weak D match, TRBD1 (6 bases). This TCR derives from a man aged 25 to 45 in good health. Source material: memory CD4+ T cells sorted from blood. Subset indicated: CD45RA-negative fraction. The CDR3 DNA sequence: TGCGCCAGCAGCTTGGAGGGGGAGTGGTACAATGAGCAGTTCTTC. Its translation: CASSLEGEWYNEQFF.